The clone carrying this TCR beta chain was counted at least ten times. Germline CDR1 LGHDT, CDR2 YNNKEL (reference sequence). V gave up 1 base and J gave up 3 bases, with 9 bases separating them. The CDR3 is 15 amino acids. The record originates from a study of T cells in Graves' hyperthyroidism and ophthalmopathy. Study-wide context: Blood was drawn when the patient was first diagnosed and still untreated.

The PBMCs studied were ones that came from roughly 9.4 ml fresh peripheral blood. Amplification yielded TCR beta CDR3 regions, with RNA transcripts as the source. TCR CDR3 regions were first amplified by RT-PCR with HTBI primers. TCRdb recomputed calls from the multiplex PCR reads with MiXCR, one row per CDR3 protein. The data hold 300,000 to 450,000 distinct CDR3 sequences, with over 10% observed a single time. The chain recombines TRBV3-1 with TRBJ2-2; weak D call: TRBD2 (6 bases). This receptor was obtained from a young woman with Graves' hyperthyroidism. The sample comprised blood. The CDR3 sequence: CASSQVGGDTGELFF. Here the CDR3 DNA reads TGTGCCAGCAGCCAAGTCGGGGGTGACACCGGGGAGCTGTTTTTT.